This TCR beta chain emerged from a study of cytomegalovirus exposure and HLA in healthy donors. Germline V gene sequence: CDR1 SGHRS, CDR2 YFSETQ. The CDR3 totals 14 residues. V was cut by 0 bases and J by 6 bases, with 10 bases left in between. Study findings and constraints: Both high specificity and high sensitivity reportedly marked the classifier's diagnosis of cytomegalovirus status. Later work found that TCR association rates differed between HLA loci; DRB1 had the most and HLA-C the fewest. The investigators catalogued 164 TCR beta chains as cytomegalovirus-associated. A later analysis found most CMV-associated TCR beta chains apparently HLA-restricted.

It was with 60 Vbeta and 13 Jbeta primers that the PCR ran. Clones were sequenced by immunoSEQ multiplex PCR, and TCRdb holds only the in-frame ones, with some missing. The repertoire has about 240,000 clones, about 77% of them found once; the top ten carry approximately 0.49%. This clone occurred a few times. Its specificity is not known. V and J are TRBV5-1 and TRBJ1-3; no clear D gene. Sequencing used PBMCs. This receptor was obtained from a boy between 10 and 17 years old in good health and CMV-seronegative. The CDR3, as DNA: TGCGCCAGCAGCTTGGCGGGGAATCAAAACACCATATATTTT. Amino acids: CASSLAGNQNTIYF.